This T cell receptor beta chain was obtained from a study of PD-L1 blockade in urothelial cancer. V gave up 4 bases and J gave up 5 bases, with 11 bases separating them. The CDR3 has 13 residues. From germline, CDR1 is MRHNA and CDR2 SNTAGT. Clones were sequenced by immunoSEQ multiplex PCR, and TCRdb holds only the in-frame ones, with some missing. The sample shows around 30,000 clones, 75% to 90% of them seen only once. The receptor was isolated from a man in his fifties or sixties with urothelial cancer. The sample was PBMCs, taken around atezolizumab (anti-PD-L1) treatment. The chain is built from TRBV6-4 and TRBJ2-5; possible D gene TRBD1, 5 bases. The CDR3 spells CASSASGFETQYF. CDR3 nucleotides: TGTGCCAGCAGTGCTTCAGGGTTTGAGACCCAGTACTTC.